The TCR beta chain under discussion was sequenced for a study of blood T cell dynamics during melanoma immunotherapy. For the study at large: Metastatic melanoma patients received first-line pembrolizumab or nivolumab plus ipilimumab. Study observations and caveats: The most clonal sorted CD8+ subset, immune-effector cells, was closest to cell-free DNA CDR3 sequences.

Indicated time point: week 3, after first cycle of checkpoint inhibitor. Sampling occurred pretreatment (T0) and at week 3 (W3), after cycle one of checkpoint blockade. Prior systemic cancer therapy, immunosuppressant use and other active malignancies excluded patients. The repertoire was sequenced with immunoSEQ multiplex PCR; TCRdb's copy has only in-frame clones and lacks some. The data hold 10,000 to 15,000 clones, with about 90% observed a single time. Concerning this clone: Its antigen is as yet unknown.

CDR3 length: 18 residues. Looked up from germline, CDR1 is LGHNA and CDR2 is YSLEER. The junction had 8 bases not matched to a gene; V was cut back by 0 bases and J by 0 bases. The genes are TRBV4-3 and TRBJ2-7; 10 bases fit TRBD1. The receptor was derived from a human donor with melanoma. The input for sequencing was effector memory CD8+ T cells from blood, taken from a patient treated with checkpoint blockade. The CDR3 DNA follows: TGCGCCAGCAGCCAAGATCCGGCGGGGACAGGGGACTCCTACGAGCAGTACTTC. This translates into CASSQDPAGTGDSYEQYF.